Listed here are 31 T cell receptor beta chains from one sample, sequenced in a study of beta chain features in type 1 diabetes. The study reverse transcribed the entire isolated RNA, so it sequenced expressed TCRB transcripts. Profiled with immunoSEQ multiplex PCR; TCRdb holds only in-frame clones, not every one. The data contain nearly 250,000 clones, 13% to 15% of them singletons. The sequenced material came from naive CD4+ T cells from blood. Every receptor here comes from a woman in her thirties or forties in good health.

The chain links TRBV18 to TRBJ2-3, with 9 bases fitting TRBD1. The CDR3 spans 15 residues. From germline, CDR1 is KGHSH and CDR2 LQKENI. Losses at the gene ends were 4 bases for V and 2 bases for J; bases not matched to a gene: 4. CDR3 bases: TGTGCCAGCTCACTAACAGGGGGCCCCACAGATACGCAGTATTTT. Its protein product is CASSLTGGPTDTQYF.

CDR3 loop: CASSLANLAGRTDTQYF. For the CDR3, the DNA is TGCGCCAGCAGCTTGGCAAATTTAGCGGGCCGCACAGATACGCAGTATTTT. The chain employs TRBV5-1 and TRBJ2-3; 7 bases agree with TRBD2. V was clipped by 0 bases and J by 1 base; unmatched bases: 8. The CDR3 runs to 17 residues. Looked up from germline, CDR1 is SGHRS and CDR2 is YFSETQ.

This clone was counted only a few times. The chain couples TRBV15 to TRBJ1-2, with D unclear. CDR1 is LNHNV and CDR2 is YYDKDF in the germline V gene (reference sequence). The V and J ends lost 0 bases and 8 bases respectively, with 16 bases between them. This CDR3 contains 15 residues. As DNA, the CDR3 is TGTGCCACCAGCAGAGAGGCGAGCGCGACCTGGGGCTACACCTTC. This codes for CATSREASATWGYTF.

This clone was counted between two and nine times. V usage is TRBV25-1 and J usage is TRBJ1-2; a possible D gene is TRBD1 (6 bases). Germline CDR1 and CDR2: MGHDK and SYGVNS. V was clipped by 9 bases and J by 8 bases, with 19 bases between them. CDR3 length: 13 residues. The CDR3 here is CASSAAGVFGYTF. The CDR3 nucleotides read TGTGCCAGTTCAGCAGCAGGGGTTTTCGGCTACACCTTC.

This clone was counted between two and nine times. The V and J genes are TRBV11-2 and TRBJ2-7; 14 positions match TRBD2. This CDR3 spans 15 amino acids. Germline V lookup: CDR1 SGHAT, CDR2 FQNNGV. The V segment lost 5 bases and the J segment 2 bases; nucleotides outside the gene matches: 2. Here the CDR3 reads CASSRTSGGPYEQYF. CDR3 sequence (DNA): TGTGCCAGCAGCCGGACTAGCGGGGGGCCCTACGAGCAGTACTTC.

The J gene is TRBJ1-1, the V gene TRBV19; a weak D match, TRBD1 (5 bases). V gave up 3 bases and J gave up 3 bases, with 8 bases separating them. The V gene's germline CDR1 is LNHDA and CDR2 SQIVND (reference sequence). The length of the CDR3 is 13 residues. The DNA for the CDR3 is TGTGCCAGTAGTATTACAGGCTACACTGAAGCTTTCTTT. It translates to CASSITGYTEAFF.

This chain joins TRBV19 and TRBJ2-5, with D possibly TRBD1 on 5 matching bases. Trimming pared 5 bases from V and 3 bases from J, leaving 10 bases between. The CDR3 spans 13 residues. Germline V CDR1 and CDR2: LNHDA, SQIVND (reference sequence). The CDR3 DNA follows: TGTGCCAGTAGTGGGGCCAGCGAAGAGACCCAGTACTTC. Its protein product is CASSGASEETQYF.

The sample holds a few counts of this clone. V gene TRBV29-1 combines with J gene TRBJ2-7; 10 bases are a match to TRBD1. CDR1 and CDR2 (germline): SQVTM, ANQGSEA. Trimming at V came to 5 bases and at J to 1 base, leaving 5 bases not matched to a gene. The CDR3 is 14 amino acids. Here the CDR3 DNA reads TGCAGCGTTAGACGACAGGGGGCATCCTACGAGCAGTACTTC. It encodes CSVRRQGASYEQYF.

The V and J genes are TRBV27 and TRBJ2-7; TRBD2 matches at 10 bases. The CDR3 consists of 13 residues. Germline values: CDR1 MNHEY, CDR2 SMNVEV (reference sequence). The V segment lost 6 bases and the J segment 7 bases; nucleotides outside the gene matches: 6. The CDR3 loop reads CASRRGTSEEQYF. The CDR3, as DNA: TGTGCCAGCAGACGAGGGACTAGCGAGGAGCAGTACTTC.

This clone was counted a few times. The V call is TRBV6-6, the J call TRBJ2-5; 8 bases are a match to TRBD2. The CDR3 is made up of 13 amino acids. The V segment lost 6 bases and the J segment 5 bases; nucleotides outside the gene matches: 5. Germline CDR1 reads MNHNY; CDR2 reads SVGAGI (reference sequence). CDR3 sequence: CASRTGLGETQYF. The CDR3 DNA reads TGTGCCAGCAGAACGGGACTAGGGGAGACCCAGTACTTC.

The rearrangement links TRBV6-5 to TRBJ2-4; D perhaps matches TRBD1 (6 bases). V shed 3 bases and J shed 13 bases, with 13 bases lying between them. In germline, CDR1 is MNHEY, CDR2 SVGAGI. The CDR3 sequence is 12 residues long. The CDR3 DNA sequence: TGTGCCAGCAGTTATCTCGGACAGAACCAGTACTTC. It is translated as CASSYLGQNQYF.

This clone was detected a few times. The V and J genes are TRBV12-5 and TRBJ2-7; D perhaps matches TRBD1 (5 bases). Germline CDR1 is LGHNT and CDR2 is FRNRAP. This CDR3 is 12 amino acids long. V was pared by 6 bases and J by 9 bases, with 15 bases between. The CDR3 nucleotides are TGTGCTAGTGGACCGACAGACCAAGTGCAGTACTTC. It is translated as CASGPTDQVQYF.

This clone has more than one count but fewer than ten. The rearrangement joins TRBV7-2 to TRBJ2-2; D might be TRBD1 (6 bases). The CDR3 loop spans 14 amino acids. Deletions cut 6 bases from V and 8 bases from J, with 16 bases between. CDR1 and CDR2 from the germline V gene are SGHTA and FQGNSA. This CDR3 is CASSQRRGLGELFF. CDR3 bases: TGTGCCAGCAGTCAGCGAAGGGGGTTGGGGGAGCTGTTTTTT.

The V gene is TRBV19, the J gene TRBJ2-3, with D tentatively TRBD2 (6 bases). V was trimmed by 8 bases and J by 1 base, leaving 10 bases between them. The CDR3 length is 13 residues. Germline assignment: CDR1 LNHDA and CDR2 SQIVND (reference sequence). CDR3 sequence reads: CASLPSGTDTQYF. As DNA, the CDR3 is TGTGCCAGTTTACCTAGCGGCACAGATACGCAGTATTTT. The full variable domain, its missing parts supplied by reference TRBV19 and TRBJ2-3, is DGGITQSPKYLFRKEGQNVTLSCEQNLNHDAMYWYRQDPGQGLRLIYYSQIVNDFQKGDIAEGYSVSREKKESFPLTVTSAQKNPTAFYLCASLPSGTDTQYFGPGTRLTVL.

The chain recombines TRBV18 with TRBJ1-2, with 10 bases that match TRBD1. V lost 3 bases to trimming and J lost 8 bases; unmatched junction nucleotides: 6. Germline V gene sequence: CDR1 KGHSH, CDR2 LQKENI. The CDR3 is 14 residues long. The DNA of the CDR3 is TGTGCCAGCTCACCCGGGACAGGGGTAGGAGGCTACACCTTC. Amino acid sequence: CASSPGTGVGGYTF.

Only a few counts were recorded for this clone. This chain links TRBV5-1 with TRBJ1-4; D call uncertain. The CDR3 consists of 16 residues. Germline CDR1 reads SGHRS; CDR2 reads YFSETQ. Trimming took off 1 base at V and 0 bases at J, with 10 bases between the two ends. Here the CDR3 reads CASSLWAMATNEKLFF. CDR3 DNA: TGCGCCAGCAGCTTGTGGGCCATGGCAACTAATGAAAAACTGTTTTTT.

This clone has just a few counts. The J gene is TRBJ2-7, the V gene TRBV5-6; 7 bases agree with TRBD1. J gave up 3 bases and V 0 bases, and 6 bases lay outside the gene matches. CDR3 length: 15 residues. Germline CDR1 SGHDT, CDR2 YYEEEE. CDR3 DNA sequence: TGTGCCAGCAGCTTGGAAATCAGGACAGGCTACGAGCAGTACTTC. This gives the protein CASSLEIRTGYEQYF.

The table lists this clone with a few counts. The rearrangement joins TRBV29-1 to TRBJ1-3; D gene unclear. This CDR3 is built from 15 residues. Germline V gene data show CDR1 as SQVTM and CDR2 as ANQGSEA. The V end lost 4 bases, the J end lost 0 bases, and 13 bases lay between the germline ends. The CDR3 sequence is CSVGVGQSSGNTIYF. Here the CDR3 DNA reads TGCAGCGTTGGGGTTGGGCAGAGCTCTGGAAACACCATATATTTT.

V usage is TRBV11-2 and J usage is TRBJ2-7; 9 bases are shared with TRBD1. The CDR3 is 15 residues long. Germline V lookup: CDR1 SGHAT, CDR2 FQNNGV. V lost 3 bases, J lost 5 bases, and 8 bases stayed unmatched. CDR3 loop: CASSFSGQGSHEQYF. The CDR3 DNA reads TGTGCCAGCAGCTTTTCTGGACAGGGGTCCCACGAGCAGTACTTC. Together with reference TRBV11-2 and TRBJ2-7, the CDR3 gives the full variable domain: EAGVAQSPRYKIIEKRQSVAFWCNPISGHATLYWYQQILGQGPKLLIQFQNNGVVDDSQLPKDRFSAERLKGVDSTLKIQPAKLEDSAVYLCASSFSGQGSHEQYFGPGTRLTVT.

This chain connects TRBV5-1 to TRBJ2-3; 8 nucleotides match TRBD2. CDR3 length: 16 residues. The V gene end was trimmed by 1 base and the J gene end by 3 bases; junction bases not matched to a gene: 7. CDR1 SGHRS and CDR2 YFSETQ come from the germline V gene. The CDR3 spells CASSLRLAGSTDTQYF. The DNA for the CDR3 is TGCGCCAGCAGCTTGAGGTTAGCGGGGTCGACAGATACGCAGTATTTT.

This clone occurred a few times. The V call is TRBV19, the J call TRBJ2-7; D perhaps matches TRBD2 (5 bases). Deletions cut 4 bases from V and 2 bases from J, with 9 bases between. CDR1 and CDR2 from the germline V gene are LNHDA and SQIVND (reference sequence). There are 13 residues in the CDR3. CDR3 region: CASSTRDPYEQYF. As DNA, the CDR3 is TGTGCCAGTAGTACACGGGATCCCTACGAGCAGTACTTC. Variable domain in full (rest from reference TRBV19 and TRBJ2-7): DGGITQSPKYLFRKEGQNVTLSCEQNLNHDAMYWYRQDPGQGLRLIYYSQIVNDFQKGDIAEGYSVSREKKESFPLTVTSAQKNPTAFYLCASSTRDPYEQYFGPGTRLTVT.

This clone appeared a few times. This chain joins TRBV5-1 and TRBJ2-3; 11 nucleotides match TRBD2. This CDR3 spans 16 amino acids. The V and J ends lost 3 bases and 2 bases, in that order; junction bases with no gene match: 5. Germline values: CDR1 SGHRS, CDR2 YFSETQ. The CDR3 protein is CASSSGTSGFTDTQYF. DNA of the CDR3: TGCGCCAGCAGCTCCGGGACTAGCGGCTTCACAGATACGCAGTATTTT.

CDR3 sequence: CASSLTSGANQPQHF. CDR3 DNA: TGTGCCAGCAGTTTAACATCAGGGGCCAATCAGCCCCAGCATTTT. The chain has TRBV27 and TRBJ1-5; possibly TRBD1 for D (6 bases). The CDR3 spans 15 residues. V dropped 2 bases and J dropped 3 bases, with 11 bases sitting between them. Germline V lookup: CDR1 MNHEY, CDR2 SMNVEV (reference sequence).

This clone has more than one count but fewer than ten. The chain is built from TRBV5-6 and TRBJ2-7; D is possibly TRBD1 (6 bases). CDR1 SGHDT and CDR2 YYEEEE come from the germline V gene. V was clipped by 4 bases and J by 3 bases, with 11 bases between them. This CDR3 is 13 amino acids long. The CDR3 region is CASSAGTNYEQYF. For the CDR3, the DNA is TGTGCCAGCAGCGCTGGGACAAACTACGAGCAGTACTTC. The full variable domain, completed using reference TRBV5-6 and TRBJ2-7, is DAGVTQSPTHLIKTRGQQVTLRCSPKSGHDTVSWYQQALGQGPQFIFQYYEEEERQRGNFPDRFSGHQFPNYSSELNVNALLLGDSALYLCASSAGTNYEQYFGPGTRLTVT.

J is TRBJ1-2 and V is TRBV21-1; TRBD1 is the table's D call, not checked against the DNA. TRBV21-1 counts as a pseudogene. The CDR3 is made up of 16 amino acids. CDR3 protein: CASLDGDRGQSRGYTF. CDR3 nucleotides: TGTGCCAGCTTGGACGGTGACAGGGGGCAATCGAGGGGCTACACCTTC.

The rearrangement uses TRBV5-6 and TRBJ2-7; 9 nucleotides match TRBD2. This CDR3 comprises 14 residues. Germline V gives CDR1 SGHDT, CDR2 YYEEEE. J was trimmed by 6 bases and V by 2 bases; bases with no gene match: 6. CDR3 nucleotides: TGTGCCAGCAGCTTTGGGGCGGGGGGGCCCGAGCAGTACTTC. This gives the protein CASSFGAGGPEQYF.

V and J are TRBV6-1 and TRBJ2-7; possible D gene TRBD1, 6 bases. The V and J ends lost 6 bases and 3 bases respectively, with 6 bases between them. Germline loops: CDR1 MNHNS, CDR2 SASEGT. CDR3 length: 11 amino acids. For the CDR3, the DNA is TGTGCCAGCAGGACAGGCTACGAGCAGTACTTC. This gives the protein CASRTGYEQYF.

CDR3 protein: CASSLDPTGSSLDTQYF. The CDR3 DNA reads TGCGCCAGCAGCTTGGATCCAACAGGGTCGTCTCTAGATACGCAGTATTTT. The chain combines TRBV5-1 with TRBJ2-3; D possibly corresponds to TRBD1 (6 bases). The ends were cut back, 0 bases at V and 5 bases at J, with 19 bases in the middle. The CDR3 is made up of 17 amino acids. CDR1 and CDR2 (germline): SGHRS, YFSETQ.

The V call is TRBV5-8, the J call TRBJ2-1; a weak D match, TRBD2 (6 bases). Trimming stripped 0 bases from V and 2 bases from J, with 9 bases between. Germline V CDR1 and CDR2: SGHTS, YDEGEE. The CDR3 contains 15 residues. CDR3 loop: CASSLDWGAYNEQFF. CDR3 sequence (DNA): TGTGCCAGCAGCTTGGATTGGGGGGCCTACAATGAGCAGTTCTTC.

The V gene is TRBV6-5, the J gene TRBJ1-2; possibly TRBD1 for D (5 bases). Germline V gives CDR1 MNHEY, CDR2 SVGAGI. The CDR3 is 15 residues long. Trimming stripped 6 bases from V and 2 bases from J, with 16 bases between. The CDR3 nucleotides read TGTGCCAGCAGCCCCTGGGTGACAGTGAACTATGGCTACACCTTC. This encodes CASSPWVTVNYGYTF.

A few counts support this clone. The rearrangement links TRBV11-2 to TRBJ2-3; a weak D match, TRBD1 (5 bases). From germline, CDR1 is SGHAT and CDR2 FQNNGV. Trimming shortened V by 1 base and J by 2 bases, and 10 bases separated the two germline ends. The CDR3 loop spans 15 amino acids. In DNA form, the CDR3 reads TGTGCCAGCAGCTTAGCAGGGCAGACCACAGATACGCAGTATTTT. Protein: CASSLAGQTTDTQYF.